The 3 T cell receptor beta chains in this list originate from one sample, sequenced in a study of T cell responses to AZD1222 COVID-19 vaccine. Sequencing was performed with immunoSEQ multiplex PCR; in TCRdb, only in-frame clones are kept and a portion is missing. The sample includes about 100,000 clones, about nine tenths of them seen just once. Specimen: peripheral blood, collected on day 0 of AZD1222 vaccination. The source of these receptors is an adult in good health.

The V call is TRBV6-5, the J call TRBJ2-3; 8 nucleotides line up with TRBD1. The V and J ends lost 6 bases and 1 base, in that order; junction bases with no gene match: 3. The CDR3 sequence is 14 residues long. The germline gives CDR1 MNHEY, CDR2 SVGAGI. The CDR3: CASRTGEGTDTQYF. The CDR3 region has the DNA TGTGCCAGCAGGACAGGGGAGGGCACAGATACGCAGTATTTT.

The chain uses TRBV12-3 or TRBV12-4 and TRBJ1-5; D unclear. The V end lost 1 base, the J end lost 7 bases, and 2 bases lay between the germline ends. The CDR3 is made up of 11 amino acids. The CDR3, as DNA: TGTGCCAGCAGTTTAGGGCAGCCCCAGCATTTT. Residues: CASSLGQPQHF.

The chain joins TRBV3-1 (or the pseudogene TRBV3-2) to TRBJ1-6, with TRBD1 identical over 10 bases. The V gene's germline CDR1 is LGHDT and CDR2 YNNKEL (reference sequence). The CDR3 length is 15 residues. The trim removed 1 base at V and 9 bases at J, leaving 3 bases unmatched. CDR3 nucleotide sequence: TGTGCCAGCAGCCAAGGACAGGGGGCTTTTTCACCCCTCCACTTT. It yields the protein CASSQGQGAFSPLHF.